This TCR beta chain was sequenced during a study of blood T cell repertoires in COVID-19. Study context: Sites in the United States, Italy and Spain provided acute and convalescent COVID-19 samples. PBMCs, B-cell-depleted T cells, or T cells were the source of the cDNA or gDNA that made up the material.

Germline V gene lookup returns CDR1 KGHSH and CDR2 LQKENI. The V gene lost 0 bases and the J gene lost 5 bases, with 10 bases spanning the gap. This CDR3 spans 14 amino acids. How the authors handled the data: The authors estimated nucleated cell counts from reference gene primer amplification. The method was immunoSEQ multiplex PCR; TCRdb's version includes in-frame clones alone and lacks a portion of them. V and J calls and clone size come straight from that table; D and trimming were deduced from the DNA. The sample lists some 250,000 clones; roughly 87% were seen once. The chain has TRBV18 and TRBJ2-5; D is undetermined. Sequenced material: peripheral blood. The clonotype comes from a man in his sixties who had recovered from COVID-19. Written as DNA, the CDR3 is TGTGCCAGCTCACCACCTGAGCGCGCGGAGACCCAGTACTTC. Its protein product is CASSPPERAETQYF. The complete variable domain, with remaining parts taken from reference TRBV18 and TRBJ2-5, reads NAGVMQNPRHLVRRRGQEARLRCSPMKGHSHVYWYRQLPEEGLKFMVYLQKENIIDESGMPKERFSAEFPKEGPSILRIQQVVRGDSAAYFCASSPPERAETQYFGPGTRLLVL.